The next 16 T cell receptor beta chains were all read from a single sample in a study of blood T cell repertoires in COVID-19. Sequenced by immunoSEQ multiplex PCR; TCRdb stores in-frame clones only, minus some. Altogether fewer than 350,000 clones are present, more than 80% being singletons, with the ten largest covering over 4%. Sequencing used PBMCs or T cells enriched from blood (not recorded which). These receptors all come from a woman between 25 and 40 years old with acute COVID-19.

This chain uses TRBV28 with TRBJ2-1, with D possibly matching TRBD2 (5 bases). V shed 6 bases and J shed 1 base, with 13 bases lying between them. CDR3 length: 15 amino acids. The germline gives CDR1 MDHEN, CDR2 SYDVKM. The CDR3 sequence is CASSLLVASYNEQFF. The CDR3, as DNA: TGTGCCAGCAGCCTCTTGGTAGCGTCCTACAATGAGCAGTTCTTC. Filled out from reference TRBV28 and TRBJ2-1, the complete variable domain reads DVKVTQSSRYLVKRTGEKVFLECVQDMDHENMFWYRQDPGLGLRLIYFSYDVKMKEKGDIPEGYSVSREKKERFSLILESASTNQTSMYLCASSLLVASYNEQFFGPGTRLTVL.

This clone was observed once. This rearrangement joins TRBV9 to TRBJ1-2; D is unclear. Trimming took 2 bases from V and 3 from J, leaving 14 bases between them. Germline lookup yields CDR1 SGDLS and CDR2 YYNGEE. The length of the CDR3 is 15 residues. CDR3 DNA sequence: TGTGCCAGCAGCGTTAGCTCATCAGAATACTATGGCTACACCTTC. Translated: CASSVSSSEYYGYTF.

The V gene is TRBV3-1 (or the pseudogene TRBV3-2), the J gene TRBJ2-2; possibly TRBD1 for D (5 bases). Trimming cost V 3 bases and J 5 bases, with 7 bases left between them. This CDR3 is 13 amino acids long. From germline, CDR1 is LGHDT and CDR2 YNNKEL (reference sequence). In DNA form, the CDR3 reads TGTGCCAGCAGCCAGGCAGGGACCGGGGAGCTGTTTTTT. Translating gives CASSQAGTGELFF.

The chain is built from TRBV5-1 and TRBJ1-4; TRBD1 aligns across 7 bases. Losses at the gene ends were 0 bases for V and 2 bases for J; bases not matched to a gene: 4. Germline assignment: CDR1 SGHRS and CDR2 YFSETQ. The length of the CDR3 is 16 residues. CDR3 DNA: TGCGCCAGCAGCTTGGGAGACAGGGCGACTAATGAAAAACTGTTTTTT. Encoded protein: CASSLGDRATNEKLFF.

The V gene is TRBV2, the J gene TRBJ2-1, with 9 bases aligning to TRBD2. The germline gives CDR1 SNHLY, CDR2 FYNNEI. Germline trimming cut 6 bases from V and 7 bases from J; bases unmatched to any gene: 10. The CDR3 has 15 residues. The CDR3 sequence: CASRPPGLATNEQFF. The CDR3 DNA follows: TGTGCCAGCAGACCGCCCGGACTAGCGACGAATGAGCAGTTCTTC.

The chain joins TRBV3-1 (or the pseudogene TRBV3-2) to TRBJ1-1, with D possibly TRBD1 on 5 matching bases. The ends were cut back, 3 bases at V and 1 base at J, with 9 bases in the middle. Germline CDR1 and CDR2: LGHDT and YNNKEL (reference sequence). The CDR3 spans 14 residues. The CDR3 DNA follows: TGTGCCAGCAGCCAGGGGCAGGGGAACACTGAAGCTTTCTTT. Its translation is CASSQGQGNTEAFF.

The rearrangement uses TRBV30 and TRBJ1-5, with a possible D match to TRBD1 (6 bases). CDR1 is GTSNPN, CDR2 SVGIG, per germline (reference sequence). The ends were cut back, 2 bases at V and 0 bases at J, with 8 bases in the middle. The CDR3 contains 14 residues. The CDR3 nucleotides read TGTGCCTGGAGTTGGGACATTAGCAATCAGCCCCAGCATTTT. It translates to CAWSWDISNQPQHF.

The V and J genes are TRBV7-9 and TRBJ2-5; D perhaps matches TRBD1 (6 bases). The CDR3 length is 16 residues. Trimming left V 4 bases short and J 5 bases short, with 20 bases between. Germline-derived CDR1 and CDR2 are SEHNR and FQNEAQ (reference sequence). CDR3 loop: CASSSTTGPSSETQYF. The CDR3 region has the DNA TGTGCCAGCAGCTCTACGACAGGTCCCTCTTCCGAGACCCAGTACTTC. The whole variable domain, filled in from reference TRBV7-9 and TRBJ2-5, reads DTGVSQNPRHKITKRGQNVTFRCDPISEHNRLYWYRQTLGQGPEFLTYFQNEAQLEKSRLLSDRFSAERPKGSFSTLEIQRTEQGDSAMYLCASSSTTGPSSETQYFGPGTRLLVL.

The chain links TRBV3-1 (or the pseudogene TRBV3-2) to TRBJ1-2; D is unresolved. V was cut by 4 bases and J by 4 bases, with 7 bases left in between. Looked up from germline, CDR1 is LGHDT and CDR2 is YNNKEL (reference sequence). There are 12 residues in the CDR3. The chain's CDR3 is CASSPGGYGYTF. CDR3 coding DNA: TGTGCCAGCAGCCCCGGAGGCTATGGCTACACCTTC.

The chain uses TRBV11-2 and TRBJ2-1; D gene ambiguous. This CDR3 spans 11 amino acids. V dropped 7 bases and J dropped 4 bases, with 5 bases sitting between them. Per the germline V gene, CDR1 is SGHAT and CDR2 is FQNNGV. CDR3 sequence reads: CASNNYNEQFF. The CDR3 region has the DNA TGTGCCAGCAACAATTACAATGAGCAGTTCTTC. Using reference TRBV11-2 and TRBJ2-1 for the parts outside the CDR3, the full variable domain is EAGVAQSPRYKIIEKRQSVAFWCNPISGHATLYWYQQILGQGPKLLIQFQNNGVVDDSQLPKDRFSAERLKGVDSTLKIQPAKLEDSAVYLCASNNYNEQFFGPGTRLTVL.

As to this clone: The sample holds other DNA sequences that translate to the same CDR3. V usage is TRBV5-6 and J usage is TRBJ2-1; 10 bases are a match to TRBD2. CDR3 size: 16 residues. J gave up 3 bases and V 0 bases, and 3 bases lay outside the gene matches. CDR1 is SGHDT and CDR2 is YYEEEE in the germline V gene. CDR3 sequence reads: CASSLAGLADYNEQFF. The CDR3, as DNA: TGTGCCAGCAGCTTGGCCGGACTAGCGGACTACAATGAGCAGTTCTTC.

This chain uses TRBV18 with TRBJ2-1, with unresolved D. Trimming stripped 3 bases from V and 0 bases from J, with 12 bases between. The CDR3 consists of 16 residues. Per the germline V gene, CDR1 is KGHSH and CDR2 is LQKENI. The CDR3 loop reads CASSPLTGSSYNEQFF. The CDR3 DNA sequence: TGTGCCAGCTCACCCCTAACCGGTAGCTCCTACAATGAGCAGTTCTTC.

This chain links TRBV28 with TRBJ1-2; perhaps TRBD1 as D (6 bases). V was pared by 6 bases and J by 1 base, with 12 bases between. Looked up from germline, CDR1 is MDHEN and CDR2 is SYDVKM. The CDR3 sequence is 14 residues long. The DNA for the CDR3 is TGTGCCAGCAGATCCGGACAGCTTAACTATGGCTACACCTTC. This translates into CASRSGQLNYGYTF.

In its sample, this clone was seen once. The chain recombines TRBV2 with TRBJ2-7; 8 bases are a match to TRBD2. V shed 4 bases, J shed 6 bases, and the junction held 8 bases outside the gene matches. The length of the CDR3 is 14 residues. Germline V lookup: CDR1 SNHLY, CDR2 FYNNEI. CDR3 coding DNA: TGTGCCAGCAGTGGGTGGGCGGGAGGCGGCGAGCAGTACTTC. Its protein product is CASSGWAGGGEQYF.

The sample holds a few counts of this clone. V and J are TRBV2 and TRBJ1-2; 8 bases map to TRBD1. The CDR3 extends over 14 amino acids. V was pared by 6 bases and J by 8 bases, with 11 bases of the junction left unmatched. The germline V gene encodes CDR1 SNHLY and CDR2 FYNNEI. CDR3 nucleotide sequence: TGTGCCAGCAGGGGCATCAGGGGGCCGCGGGGCTACACCTTC. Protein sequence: CASRGIRGPRGYTF.

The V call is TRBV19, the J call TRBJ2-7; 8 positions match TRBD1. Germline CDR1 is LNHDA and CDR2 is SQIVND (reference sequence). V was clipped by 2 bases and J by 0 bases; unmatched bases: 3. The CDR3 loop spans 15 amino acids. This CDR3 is CASSIQGADSYEQYF. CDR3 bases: TGTGCCAGTAGTATACAGGGGGCCGACTCCTACGAGCAGTACTTC.